A single sample gave rise to the 22 T cell receptor beta chains below, sequenced in a study of beta chain features in type 1 diabetes (dated by TCRdb to 2016 to 2018). Libraries were built with the immunoSEQ multiplex PCR assay. The High Capacity cDNA Reverse Transcription Kit was used to reverse transcribe all of the isolated RNA, meaning that expressed TCRB transcripts were what got sequenced. TCRdb's version of the immuneACCESS table is confined to in-frame rearrangements and falls short of the full clone set. An unresolved V gene accounts for under half of the shortfall where checked; the remainder is of unknown origin. The sample table shows under 350,000 clones, and 8% are seen once. More than 0.8% of the sample is in the top ten clones. The sequenced sample was central memory CD4+ T cells from blood. The receptors were sampled from a young woman in good health.

This clone was recorded a few times. V and J are TRBV6-1 and TRBJ2-5; D is tentatively TRBD1 or TRBD2 (5 bases each). Deletions cut 2 bases from V and 5 bases from J, with 18 bases between. The CDR3 is made up of 16 amino acids. CDR1 MNHNS and CDR2 SASEGT come from the germline V gene. CDR3 sequence (DNA): TGTGCCAGCAGTGAACGGGGCCCGCTGGTTGGGGAGACCCAGTACTTC. It codes for CASSERGPLVGETQYF.

The CDR3 here is CASSLRGGTDTQYF. CDR3 DNA sequence: TGTGCCAGCAGCTTACGTGGGGGCACAGATACGCAGTATTTT. The V gene is TRBV7-2, the J gene TRBJ2-3; D remains unclear. V shed 2 bases and J shed 1 base, with 7 bases lying between them. The CDR3 consists of 14 residues. Per germline, CDR1 SGHTA and CDR2 FQGNSA. Combining the CDR3 with reference TRBV7-2 and TRBJ2-3 gives the whole variable domain GAGVSQSPSNKVTEKGKDVELRCDPISGHTALYWYRQSLGQGLEFLIYFQGNSAPDKSGLPSDRFSAERTGGSVSTLTIQRTQQEDSAVYLCASSLRGGTDTQYFGPGTRLTVL.

The chain couples TRBV5-1 to TRBJ1-1; D unclear. The CDR3 has 16 amino acids. Germline CDR1 reads SGHRS; CDR2 reads YFSETQ. V was trimmed by 0 bases and J by 1 base, leaving 13 bases between them. The CDR3 here is CASSLDIGEWNTEAFF. CDR3 bases: TGCGCCAGCAGCTTGGATATCGGGGAGTGGAACACTGAAGCTTTCTTT.

Concerning this clone: A read error is possible here, since a much larger clone lies one base away. Other DNA sequences in the sample encode the same CDR3. The chain links TRBV30 to TRBJ2-5, with D perhaps TRBD1 or TRBD2 (6 bases each). This CDR3 has 14 amino acids. CDR1 GTSNPN and CDR2 SVGIG come from the germline V gene (reference sequence). V lost 1 base to trimming and J lost 8 bases, with 17 bases between them. CDR3 protein: CAWSGTGAPSTQYF. As DNA, the CDR3 is TGTGCCTGGAGTGGGACGGGGGCTCCGAGCACCCAGTACTTC.

Notes on this clone: A much more abundant neighbour one base away suggests this may be a read error. The V call is TRBV5-6, the J call TRBJ1-2; TRBD1 might be the D (5 bases). There are 13 residues in the CDR3. Germline CDR1 reads SGHDT; CDR2 reads YYEEEE. Trimming removed 0 bases at V and 2 bases at J, with 5 bases between. For the CDR3, the DNA is TGTGCCAGCAGCTTGGGGGACAACTATGGCTACACCTTC. As protein: CASSLGDNYGYTF.

This clone has only a few counts. The CDR3 DNA reads as TGCAGCACGGCCAGGACTAGCGAGTCCGATACGCAGTATTTT. Residues: CSTARTSESDTQYF. The chain uses TRBV29-1 and TRBJ2-3; 9 bases fit TRBD2. This CDR3 is built from 14 residues. With V trimmed by 8 bases and J by 6 bases, 12 bases remained unmatched. CDR1 and CDR2 (germline): SQVTM, ANQGSEA.

In this sample, this clone turned up many times. The rearrangement joins TRBV13 to TRBJ2-4, with 8 bases matching TRBD1. V shed 4 bases, J shed 6 bases, and the junction held 5 bases outside the gene matches. The CDR3 contains 14 residues. Germline CDR1 is PRHDT and CDR2 is FYEKMQ (reference sequence). The CDR3 is CASSSDRGPNIQYF. CDR3 nucleotides: TGTGCCAGCAGCTCAGACAGGGGCCCAAACATTCAGTACTTC.

This clone was seen a few times. The V gene is TRBV7-6, the J gene TRBJ2-6; no clear D gene. In germline, CDR1 is SGHVS, CDR2 FNYEAQ. The CDR3 runs to 15 residues. The V gene lost 5 bases and the J gene lost 1 base, with 9 bases spanning the gap. The CDR3 region has the DNA TGTGCCAGCAGCCCCACGGCGTCTGGGGCCAACGTCCTGACTTTC. This gives the protein CASSPTASGANVLTF.

This clone was picked up many times. The chain joins TRBV7-6 to TRBJ2-1; perhaps TRBD2 as D (6 bases). V shed 6 bases and J shed 7 bases, with 13 bases lying between them. The V gene's germline CDR1 is SGHVS and CDR2 FNYEAQ. This CDR3 spans 13 amino acids. CDR3 amino acids: CASREKAGNEQFF. The CDR3 DNA reads as TGTGCCAGCAGAGAGAAGGCGGGAAATGAGCAGTTCTTC.

This clone was recorded a few times. The rearrangement links TRBV6-6 to TRBJ1-1, with D maybe TRBD1 (6 bases). The ends were cut back, 8 bases at V and 11 bases at J, with 15 bases in the middle. CDR1 and CDR2 (germline): MNHNY, SVGAGI (reference sequence). CDR3 length equals 11 residues. This chain's CDR3 is CASGPQGRAFF. CDR3 bases: TGTGCCAGCGGCCCGCAGGGGCGGGCTTTCTTT.

The chain uses TRBV15 and TRBJ2-3; D perhaps matches TRBD1 (6 bases). V lost 3 bases to trimming and J lost 14 bases, with 21 bases between them. The CDR3 covers 14 residues. Germline CDR1 reads LNHNV; CDR2 reads YYDKDF (reference sequence). CDR3 region: CATSSKKGVGYRYF. CDR3 DNA: TGTGCCACCAGCAGTAAAAAGGGGGTGGGGTATCGGTATTTT. Using reference TRBV15 and TRBJ2-3 for the parts outside the CDR3, the full variable domain is DAMVIQNPRYQVTQFGKPVTLSCSQTLNHNVMYWYQQKSSQAPKLLFHYYDKDFNNEADTPDNFQSRRPNTSFCFLDIRSPGLGDTAMYLCATSSKKGVGYRYFGPGTRLTVL.

The rearrangement joins TRBV7-3 to TRBJ1-1; D gene ambiguous. Trimming stripped 6 bases from V and 3 bases from J, with 14 bases between. Per the germline V gene, CDR1 is SGHTA and CDR2 is FQGTGA. This CDR3 has 14 amino acids. The CDR3 here is CASRVRAGDTEAFF. For the CDR3, the DNA is TGTGCCAGCAGGGTCCGGGCAGGAGACACTGAAGCTTTCTTT. Supplemented by reference TRBV7-3 and TRBJ1-1, the full variable domain reads GAGVSQTPSNKVTEKGKYVELRCDPISGHTALYWYRQSLGQGPEFLIYFQGTGAADDSGLPNDRFFAVRPEGSVSTLKIQRTERGDSAVYLCASRVRAGDTEAFFGQGTRLTVV.

This clone was detected a few times. This chain uses TRBV5-1 with TRBJ2-5, with 12 bases identical to TRBD2. The junction had 5 bases not matched to a gene; V was cut back by 0 bases and J by 5 bases. This CDR3 spans 16 amino acids. The germline V gene encodes CDR1 SGHRS and CDR2 YFSETQ. CDR3 coding DNA: TGCGCCAGCAGCTTGGGACTAGCGGGGGTCGGGGAGACCCAGTACTTC. It codes for CASSLGLAGVGETQYF.

This clone was seen a handful of times. V gene TRBV11-2 combines with J gene TRBJ2-6; D gene unclear. The V gene lost 2 bases and the J gene lost 0 bases, with 14 bases spanning the gap. This CDR3 comprises 18 residues. Germline V lookup: CDR1 SGHAT, CDR2 FQNNGV. Here the CDR3 reads CASSLIGGVFSGANVLTF. CDR3 coding DNA: TGTGCCAGCAGCTTAATCGGTGGGGTGTTCTCTGGGGCCAACGTCCTGACTTTC.

The chain links TRBV11-2 to TRBJ1-2; TRBD1 is a possible D gene (6 bases). The V and J ends lost 11 bases and 5 bases respectively, with 12 bases between them. This CDR3 has 11 residues. The germline V gene has CDR1 SGHAT and CDR2 FQNNGV. CDR3 bases: TGTGCCTCAAGGGGGGGATATGGCTACACCTTC. Its translation: CASRGGYGYTF.

The chain links TRBV4-3 to TRBJ1-2; D possibly corresponds to TRBD1 (6 bases). The germline V gene has CDR1 LGHNA and CDR2 YSLEER. This CDR3 comprises 13 residues. V lost 2 bases and J lost 7, with 11 bases in between. The CDR3 DNA reads TGCGCCAGCAGCCAAAAGGGGGAGACTGGCTACACCTTC. It is translated as CASSQKGETGYTF.

The J gene is TRBJ2-5, the V gene TRBV10-3, with 9 bases identical to TRBD1. The CDR3 covers 15 residues. Looked up from germline, CDR1 is ENHRY and CDR2 is SYGVKD. The J segment lost 4 bases and the V segment lost 4 bases, leaving 7 bases of the junction unmatched. The CDR3 protein is CAISGPGQGPETQYF. DNA of the CDR3: TGTGCCATCAGTGGCCCGGGACAGGGACCAGAGACCCAGTACTTC.

This chain joins TRBV6-5 and TRBJ1-2, with 7 bases aligning to TRBD1. The ends lost 5 bases at V and 8 bases at J; junction bases unmatched: 8. Germline-derived CDR1 and CDR2 are MNHEY and SVGAGI. This CDR3 region has 13 residues. Written as DNA, the CDR3 is TGTGCCAGCAGTCCGAGGACAGGCGGCGGCTACACCTTC. Protein sequence: CASSPRTGGGYTF.

This clone appeared a few times. The chain links TRBV5-1 to TRBJ2-5; D gene ambiguous. Germline V gene data show CDR1 as SGHRS and CDR2 as YFSETQ. The CDR3 length is 15 residues. Trimming stripped 1 base from V and 5 bases from J, with 15 bases between. This chain's CDR3 is CASSLLVDPRETQYF. The CDR3 DNA reads TGCGCCAGCAGCTTGTTAGTGGACCCTAGGGAGACCCAGTACTTC.

This clone was detected a few times. The chain employs TRBV30 and TRBJ1-3; 9 bases agree with TRBD1. The germline gives CDR1 GTSNPN, CDR2 SVGIG (reference sequence). The J segment lost 0 bases and the V segment lost 4 bases, leaving 10 bases of the junction unmatched. The CDR3 spans 17 residues. Written as DNA, the CDR3 is TGTGCCTGGACTAGGGACAGGGTTGAGAGCTCTGGAAACACCATATATTTT. It encodes CAWTRDRVESSGNTIYF.

In its sample, this clone was seen a few times. This chain links TRBV5-1 with TRBJ2-1; 11 bases fit TRBD1. This CDR3 comprises 15 residues. CDR1 SGHRS and CDR2 YFSETQ come from the germline V gene. Losses at the gene ends were 4 bases for V and 8 bases for J; bases not matched to a gene: 8. The CDR3 region is CASSPFKGQGDEQFF. The CDR3 DNA is TGCGCCAGCAGCCCGTTTAAGGGACAGGGGGATGAGCAGTTCTTC.

The chain's CDR3 is CSVVEGANYGYTF. The CDR3 DNA follows: TGCAGCGTTGTCGAGGGGGCGAACTATGGCTACACCTTC. The J gene is TRBJ1-2, the V gene TRBV29-1; 7 bases fit TRBD1. V dropped 4 bases and J dropped 2; count of bases not matched to a gene: 4. CDR3 length: 13 residues. In germline, CDR1 is SQVTM, CDR2 ANQGSEA.